Each of the 8 T cell receptor beta chains below was sequenced from the same sample in a study of blood T cell repertoires in COVID-19. Repertoires were generated with immunoSEQ multiplex PCR, while TCRdb's copy carries only in-frame clones and drops some. This table holds approximately 260,000 clones, around nine tenths found once. The specimen was peripheral blood. All receptors come from a man aged 45-65 years with acute or convalescent COVID-19.

This sequence joins TRBV29-1 and TRBJ1-2, with no clear D. This CDR3 has 12 amino acids. Germline assignment: CDR1 SQVTM and CDR2 ANQGSEA. V lost 3 bases and J 0 bases, leaving 5 bases between the germline ends. CDR3 sequence reads: CSVDLANYGYTF. CDR3 in DNA: TGCAGCGTTGACTTAGCTAACTATGGCTACACCTTC.

The CDR3 sequence: CASSPRQGWGYTF. The CDR3 DNA is TGTGCCAGCAGCCCCCGACAGGGTTGGGGCTACACCTTC. This chain links TRBV9 with TRBJ1-2; 7 nucleotides agree with TRBD1. V was clipped by 4 bases and J by 8 bases; unmatched bases: 8. This CDR3 spans 13 amino acids. Germline values: CDR1 SGDLS, CDR2 YYNGEE.

V is TRBV27 and J is TRBJ1-6, with 8 bases that match TRBD1. CDR1 MNHEY and CDR2 SMNVEV come from the germline V gene (reference sequence). V shed 4 bases, J shed 7 bases, and the junction held 3 bases outside the gene matches. The CDR3 covers 14 residues. CDR3 amino acids: CASSSDRGNSPLHF. CDR3 nucleotide sequence: TGTGCCAGCAGTTCAGACAGGGGAAATTCACCCCTCCACTTT.

The rearrangement uses TRBV23-1 and TRBJ1-6; 8 bases are a match to TRBD1. TRBV23-1 is an open reading frame whose function is uncertain. Trimming cost V 4 bases and J 9 bases; bases outside gene matches: 17. The CDR3 spans 18 residues. The CDR3 spells CASSPARTGNDLGSPLHF. In DNA, the CDR3 is TGCGCCAGCAGTCCGGCCAGGACAGGGAATGATTTGGGTTCACCCCTCCACTTT.

V usage is TRBV3-1 (or the pseudogene TRBV3-2) and J usage is TRBJ1-3, with D tentatively TRBD1 (5 bases). Germline assignment: CDR1 LGHDT and CDR2 YNNKEL (reference sequence). With 3 bases removed from V and 0 bases from J, the gap between germline ends came to 12 bases. CDR3 length equals 16 residues. The CDR3 region has the DNA TGTGCCAGCAGCCAGGGCAGGGTCCCCTCTGGAAACACCATATATTTT. This sequence encodes CASSQGRVPSGNTIYF.

The J gene is TRBJ2-5, the V gene TRBV19; the D gene is possibly TRBD1 (6 bases). The CDR3 runs 14 residues. Trimming removed 3 bases at V and 1 base at J, with 9 bases between. From germline, CDR1 is LNHDA and CDR2 SQIVND (reference sequence). The CDR3 loop is CASSIGQSQETQYF. In DNA form, the CDR3 reads TGTGCCAGTAGTATCGGACAGAGCCAAGAGACCCAGTACTTC.

This chain links TRBV10-3 with TRBJ1-1; the D gene is possibly TRBD1 (6 bases). Trimming removed 6 bases from V and 2 bases from J, with 16 bases in between. This CDR3 is built from 15 residues. The germline CDR1 and CDR2 sequences are ENHRY and SYGVKD. CDR3 coding DNA: TGTGCCATCAGGGACTCGACAGGTGTAAACACTGAAGCTTTCTTT. Amino acid sequence: CAIRDSTGVNTEAFF.

The rearrangement uses TRBV3-1 (or the pseudogene TRBV3-2) and TRBJ1-2, with D possibly being TRBD1 (6 bases). The germline gives CDR1 LGHDT, CDR2 YNNKEL (reference sequence). V gave up 7 bases and J gave up 4 bases, with 13 bases separating them. The CDR3 extends over 13 amino acids. The CDR3 loop reads CASNLGGLYGYTF. The CDR3 coding sequence is TGTGCCAGCAACCTTGGGGGCCTCTATGGCTACACCTTC.